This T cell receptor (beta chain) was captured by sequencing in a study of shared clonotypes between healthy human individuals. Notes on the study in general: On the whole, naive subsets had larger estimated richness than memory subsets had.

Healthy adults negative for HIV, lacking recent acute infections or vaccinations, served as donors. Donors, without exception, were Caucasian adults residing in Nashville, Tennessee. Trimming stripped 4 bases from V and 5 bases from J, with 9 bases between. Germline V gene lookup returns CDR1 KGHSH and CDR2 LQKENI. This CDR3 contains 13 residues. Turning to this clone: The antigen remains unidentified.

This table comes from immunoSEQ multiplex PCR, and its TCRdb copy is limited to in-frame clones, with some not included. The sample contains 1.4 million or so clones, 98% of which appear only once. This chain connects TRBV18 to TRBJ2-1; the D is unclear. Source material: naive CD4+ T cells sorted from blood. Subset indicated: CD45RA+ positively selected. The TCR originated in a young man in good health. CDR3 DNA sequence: TGTGCCAGCTCACTACTGCAGGACAATGAGCAGTTCTTC. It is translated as CASSLLQDNEQFF.